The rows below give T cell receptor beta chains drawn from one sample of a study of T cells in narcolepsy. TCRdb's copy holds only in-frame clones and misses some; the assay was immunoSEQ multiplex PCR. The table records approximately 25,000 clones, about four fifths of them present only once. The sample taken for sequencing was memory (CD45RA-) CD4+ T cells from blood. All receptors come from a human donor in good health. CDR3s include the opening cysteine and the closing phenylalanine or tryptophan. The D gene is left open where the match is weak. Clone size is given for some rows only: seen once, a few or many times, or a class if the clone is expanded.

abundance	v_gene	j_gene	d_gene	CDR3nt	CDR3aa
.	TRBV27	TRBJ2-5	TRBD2	TGTGCCAGCAGCCCGCGACTAGCGGGGGGGATCGATGGAGAGACCCAGTACTTC	CASSPRLAGGIDGETQYF
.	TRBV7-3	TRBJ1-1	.	TGTGCCAGCGGGTCGCAGCTGAACACTGAAGCTTTCTTT	CASGSQLNTEAFF
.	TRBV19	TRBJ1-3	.	TGTGCCACCAAAACGGGGGTCTCTGGAAACACCATATATTTT	CATKTGVSGNTIYF
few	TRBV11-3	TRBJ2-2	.	TGTGCCAGCAGCTTAGGAGTGGTGGACACCGGGGAGCTGTTTTTT	CASSLGVVDTGELFF
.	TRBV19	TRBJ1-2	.	TGTGCCAGTAGTATTACCGCCGAGCGGGGCTACACCTTC	CASSITAERGYTF
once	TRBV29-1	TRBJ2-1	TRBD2	TGCAGCGTTGAAGACCCCGGGAGGGCGTCCAATGAGCAGTTCTTC	CSVEDPGRASNEQFF
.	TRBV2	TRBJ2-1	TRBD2	TGTGCCAGCAGGTTAACTAGCGGGGGGAATAATGAGCAGTTCTTC	CASRLTSGGNNEQFF
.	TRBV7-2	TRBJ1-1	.	TGTGCCAGCAGATCTCAGGGAACTGAAGCTTTCTTT	CASRSQGTEAFF
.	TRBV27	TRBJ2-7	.	TGTGCCAGCAGTTTAGGACCTTCATCCCTCTACGAGCAGTACTTC	CASSLGPSSLYEQYF
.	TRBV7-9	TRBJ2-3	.	TGTGCCAGCAGCTTAGGGACAACCTCTAGCACAGATACGCAGTATTTT	CASSLGTTSSTDTQYF
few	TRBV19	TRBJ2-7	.	TGTGCCAGTAGTATAGGTCGACACTCCTACGAGCAGTACTTC	CASSIGRHSYEQYF
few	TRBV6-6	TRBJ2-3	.	TGTGCCAGCAGCCCCAGGCGGGGAGGTCAAGGAGATACGCAGTATTTT	CASSPRRGGQGDTQYF
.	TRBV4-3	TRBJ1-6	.	TGCGCCAGCAGCCAAAGGTGGGATTCACCCCTCCACTTT	CASSQRWDSPLHF
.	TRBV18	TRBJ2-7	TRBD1	TGTGCCAGCTCCCCAGGACAGGGCCCCTCCGGTGAGCAGTACTTC	CASSPGQGPSGEQYF
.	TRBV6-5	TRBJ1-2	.	TGTGCCAGCAGTTACGCGGGAGTGGACTATGGCTACACCTTC	CASSYAGVDYGYTF
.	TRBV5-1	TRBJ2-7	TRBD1	TGCGCCAGCAGCCCCGCCCGGGACAGTACGAGCGAGCAGTACTTC	CASSPARDSTSEQYF
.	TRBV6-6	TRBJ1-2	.	TGTGCCAGCAGTTACAGGGCCCAGGACTATGGCTACACCTTC	CASSYRAQDYGYTF
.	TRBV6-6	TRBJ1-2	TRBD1	TGTGCCAGCAGCCCTACAGGGGACTATGGCTACACCTTC	CASSPTGDYGYTF
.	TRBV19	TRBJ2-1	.	TGTGCCAGTCAGGGCAGGGGGGTCGAGCAGTTCTTC	CASQGRGVEQFF
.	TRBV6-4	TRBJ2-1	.	TGTGCCAGCAGTGCCTCTTGGGGACGGGTATACAATGAGCAGTTCTTC	CASSASWGRVYNEQFF
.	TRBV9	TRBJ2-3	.	TGTGCCAGCAGCCCACACCGGGGGCTCACAGATACGCAGTATTTT	CASSPHRGLTDTQYF
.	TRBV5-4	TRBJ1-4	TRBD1	TGTGCCAGCAGCTCTGGGACAGACCAAAATGAAAAACTGTTTTTT	CASSSGTDQNEKLFF
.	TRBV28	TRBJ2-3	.	TGTGCCAGCAGTTTATGGGGGCAGGGGATTATGCAGTATTTT	CASSLWGQGIMQYF
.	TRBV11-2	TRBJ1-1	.	TGTGCCAGCAGCTTAGTAGACCTAATATCCACTGAAGCTTTCTTT	CASSLVDLISTEAFF